This T cell receptor beta chain was sequenced for a study of chemoradiotherapy in HPV16-positive cancers. Findings and limits, study-wide: Only a couple of HPV16-positive patients supplied the functional HPV-specificity definition. Non-HPV-specific T cells did not expand in tumors during treatment, whereas candidate HPV-specific clones and E7-related motifs did.

This CDR3 has 14 amino acids. V shed 6 bases and J shed 5 bases, with 13 bases lying between them. Germline lookup yields CDR1 SGHVS and CDR2 FQNEAQ. Clones were read by immunoSEQ multiplex PCR, and TCRdb kept only the in-frame ones, dropping some. The sample lists roughly 8,400 clones; roughly 70% were seen once. On this clone: What it recognizes is unknown.

The chain uses TRBV7-8 and TRBJ2-2, with D perhaps matching TRBD1 (6 bases). The source material was tumor tissue, sampled from a patient who underwent chemoradiotherapy. This TCR was sampled from a human donor with HPV-associated anogenital cancer. The CDR3 coding sequence is TGTGCCAGCAGTTCACAGGGTCGGACCGGGGAGCTGTTTTTT. Amino acids: CASSSQGRTGELFF.